A single sample is the source of the 21 T cell receptor beta chains below, sequenced in a study of blood T cells in healthy people across ages (dated by TCRdb to about 2015). Libraries were made using 5' RACE. The sequencer was an Illumina HiSeq 2500. A second PCR of roughly 6 to 11 cycles was performed with a sample-barcoded 5' primer and a J-beta primer mix. The raw public reads went through TCRdb reprocessing: fastp at Q25, MiXCR clone calling, in-frame beta chains kept. Rows merge per CDR3 protein into single entries with the most common DNA and genes. The sample table lists about a million distinct CDR3 sequences, about 44% of them with a count of one. 10% to 15% of the sample rests with the top ten. Sequenced input: blood. Source of these receptors: a man aged 25 to 40 in good health.

J is TRBJ2-1 and V is TRBV5-1; 8 bases are a match to TRBD2. CDR1 and CDR2 from the germline V gene are SGHRS and YFSETQ. With 0 bases clipped from V and 5 bases from J, the junction kept 4 bases outside the gene matches. This CDR3 is built from 15 residues. In DNA, the CDR3 is TGCGCCAGCAGCTTGGAACTAGCGGTAAACAATGAGCAGTTCTTC. It encodes CASSLELAVNNEQFF.

CDR3 sequence: CAISLISQEVGYEQYF. DNA of the CDR3: TGTGCCATCAGTCTCATATCCCAGGAAGTTGGGTACGAGCAGTACTTC. V usage is TRBV10-3 and J usage is TRBJ2-5; D gene unclear. The DNA end is more similar to TRBJ2-7, so the J call may be wrong. Germline-derived CDR1 and CDR2 are ENHRY and SYGVKD. The length of the CDR3 is 16 residues.

Written as DNA, the CDR3 is TGTGCCAGCAGCAACAGAGTTGAAGCTTTCTTT. It codes for CASSNRVEAFF. V and J are TRBV7-2 and TRBJ1-1; unclear D gene. Trimming left V 5 bases short and J 7 bases short, with 8 bases between. The CDR3 contains 11 residues. Germline-derived CDR1 and CDR2 are SGHTA and FQGNSA.

This clonotype was observed many times. The chain employs TRBV11-2 and TRBJ2-1, with 14 bases aligning to TRBD2. The V gene's germline CDR1 is SGHAT and CDR2 FQNNGV. CDR3 length equals 19 residues. V trimming: 1 base; J trimming: 0 bases; junction bases outside the gene matches: 5. CDR3 nucleotide sequence: TGTGCCAGCAGCTTAGGTCTGACTAGCGGGGGGGCCTCCTACAATGAGCAGTTCTTC. It encodes CASSLGLTSGGASYNEQFF. The whole variable domain, remainder taken from reference TRBV11-2 and TRBJ2-1, is EAGVAQSPRYKIIEKRQSVAFWCNPISGHATLYWYQQILGQGPKLLIQFQNNGVVDDSQLPKDRFSAERLKGVDSTLKIQPAKLEDSAVYLCASSLGLTSGGASYNEQFFGPGTRLTVL.

The chain links TRBV30 to TRBJ2-5; TRBD2 matches at 9 bases. CDR1 is GTSNPN, CDR2 SVGIG, per germline (reference sequence). V was clipped by 3 bases and J by 2 bases; unmatched bases: 7. This CDR3 contains 15 residues. CDR3 bases: TGTGCCTGGAGGCCCATAGCGGGGGCGCAAGAGACCCAGTACTTC. This gives the protein CAWRPIAGAQETQYF. The full variable domain, with the rest looked up from reference TRBV30 and TRBJ2-5, is SQTIHQWPATLVQPVGSPLSLECTVEGTSNPNLYWYRQAAGRGLQLLFYSVGIGQISSEVPQNLSASRPQDRQFILSSKKLLLSDSGFYLCAWRPIAGAQETQYFGPGTRLLVL.

The chain links TRBV7-3 to TRBJ2-2, with D perhaps TRBD1 (6 bases). Germline-derived CDR1 and CDR2 are SGHTA and FQGTGA. This CDR3 comprises 16 residues. Trimming removed 0 bases from V and 1 base from J, with 9 bases in between. CDR3 amino acids: CASSLTLDRNTGELFF. DNA for the CDR3: TGTGCCAGCAGCTTAACCCTGGACAGGAACACCGGGGAGCTGTTTTTT.

Concerning this clonotype itself: Since no conserved phenylalanine or tryptophan closes the CDR3, a read error is the likely cause. The DNA is omitted, as the CDR3 cannot be located on it reliably, and the CDR3 follows TCRdb's listing. The rearrangement links TRBV20-1 to TRBJ2-1; the DNA was not compared with TRBD1, the D call given in the table. Germline CDR1 and CDR2: DFQATT and SNEGSKA (reference sequence). Including both end residues, the CDR3 is 14 amino acids long. The CDR3 is CSVPHRDFLHTFGS.

The chain combines TRBV7-9 with TRBJ2-5, with TRBD2 matching 8 bases. The CDR3 is 13 amino acids. The ends lost 9 bases at V and 4 bases at J; junction bases unmatched: 7. CDR1 and CDR2 from the germline V gene are SEHNR and FQNEAQ (reference sequence). CDR3 sequence reads: CARRLAWRETQYF. Written as DNA, the CDR3 is TGTGCCAGACGACTAGCGTGGAGAGAGACCCAGTACTTC.

The chain couples TRBV4-1 to TRBJ2-7; TRBD1 agrees at 9 bases. The CDR3 extends over 15 amino acids. The germline gives CDR1 MGHRA, CDR2 YSYEKL. Unmatched junction bases numbered 3, after V lost 1 base and J lost 2 bases. CDR3 DNA sequence: TGCGCCAGCAGCCAAGTGGACAGGGGAACCTACGAGCAGTACTTC. Its protein product is CASSQVDRGTYEQYF.

Only a few counts were recorded for this clonotype. One end of the junction does not line up with germline, which may come from a read error. The genes are TRBV3-1 and TRBJ1-2; no reliable D call. The CDR3 is 13 residues long. Germline values: CDR1 LGHDT, CDR2 YNNKEL (reference sequence). The CDR3 bases are TGTGCCGGCAGCCAAGTGCCGGAAAATGGCTACACCTTC. Protein product: CAGSQVPENGYTF.

The V gene is TRBV20-1, the J gene TRBJ2-4, with a possible D match to TRBD1 (7 bases). The J call is uncertain, as TRBJ2-7 better fits the DNA end. Germline values: CDR1 DFQATT, CDR2 SNEGSKA (reference sequence). The CDR3 has 12 amino acids. CDR3 region: CRLQGGNYEQYF. The DNA for the CDR3 is TGCAGATTGCAGGGGGGAAACTACGAGCAGTACTTC.

This rearrangement joins TRBV7-2 to TRBJ1-5; tentative D call: TRBD1 (6 bases). Germline loops: CDR1 SGHTA, CDR2 FQGNSA. The V end lost 4 bases, the J end lost 3 bases, and 16 bases lay between the germline ends. This CDR3 comprises 16 residues. The CDR3 region has the DNA TGTGCCAGCAGCTCCCTGGGGGCGCAAATCAATCAGCCCCAGCATTTT. As protein: CASSSLGAQINQPQHF.

The gene calls are TRBV27 and TRBJ1-2; a weak D match, TRBD1 (6 bases). CDR3 size: 16 residues. Germline V gives CDR1 MNHEY, CDR2 SMNVEV (reference sequence). V lost 9 bases and J 1 base, leaving 21 bases between the germline ends. Here the CDR3 DNA reads TGTGCCAGTCACCCCCTGTGGTCAGGGGATAACTATGGCTACACCTTC. Its protein is CASHPLWSGDNYGYTF.

This sequence joins TRBV9 and TRBJ2-1; 16 nucleotides align to TRBD2. Germline V gene data show CDR1 as SGDLS and CDR2 as YYNGEE. V shed 3 bases and J 10 bases; nucleotides not matched to a gene: 7. This CDR3 is built from 16 residues. DNA for the CDR3: TGTGCCAGCAGCGGAGGGACTAGCGGGGGGGCCAAGGAGCAGTTCTTC. Protein sequence: CASSGGTSGGAKEQFF. The variable domain in full, with the rest retrieved from reference TRBV9 and TRBJ2-1, is DSGVTQTPKHLITATGQRVTLRCSPRSGDLSVYWYQQSLDQGLQFLIQYYNGEERAKGNILERFSAQQFPDLHSELNLSSLELGDSALYFCASSGGTSGGAKEQFFGPGTRLTVL.

The chain is built from TRBV7-2 and TRBJ1-4, with unresolved D. The CDR3 extends over 13 amino acids. The V and J ends lost 3 bases and 10 bases respectively, with 12 bases between them. Germline values: CDR1 SGHTA, CDR2 FQGNSA. Written as DNA, the CDR3 is TGTGCCAGCAGCTTTCAGGAACGGGGAAAACTGTTTTTT. It yields the protein CASSFQERGKLFF.

This clonotype was seen more than once but under ten times. This chain uses TRBV12-3 or TRBV12-4 with TRBJ2-3, with 10 bases identical to TRBD1. The V segment lost 8 bases and the J segment 0 bases; nucleotides outside the gene matches: 5. CDR3 size: 15 residues. In nucleotides, the CDR3 is TGTGCCAGCCGTCCGGGACAGGGGAGCACAGATACGCAGTATTTT. Encoded protein: CASRPGQGSTDTQYF.

The rearrangement uses TRBV28 and TRBJ2-7; 7 bases map to TRBD2. Trimming removed 3 bases from V and 4 bases from J; junction bases left unmatched: 6. There are 14 residues in the CDR3. CDR1 and CDR2 (germline): MDHEN, SYDVKM. This CDR3 reads CASSFFQGGYEQYF. In DNA, the CDR3 is TGTGCCAGCAGTTTTTTCCAGGGAGGGTACGAGCAGTACTTC.

The J gene is TRBJ2-3, the V gene TRBV20-1, with 12 bases fitting TRBD2. J gave up 0 bases and V 2 bases, and 6 bases lay outside the gene matches. Germline CDR1 is DFQATT and CDR2 is SNEGSKA (reference sequence). The CDR3 is 17 amino acids. The CDR3, as DNA: TGCAGTGCTAGATGGACTAGCGGGGACCCTAGCACAGATACGCAGTATTTT. Protein: CSARWTSGDPSTDTQYF.

This clonotype was detected only once. This chain joins TRBV28 and TRBJ2-7, with 13 bases aligning to TRBD2. Looked up from germline, CDR1 is MDHEN and CDR2 is SYDVKM. V trimming: 4 bases; J trimming: 3 bases; junction bases outside the gene matches: 3. The CDR3 runs 15 residues. The CDR3 spells CASSWGLAGLYEQYF. The CDR3 DNA reads TGTGCCAGCAGTTGGGGACTAGCGGGGCTCTACGAGCAGTACTTC.

V and J are TRBV2 and TRBJ2-7, with TRBD2 matching 7 bases. The CDR3 has 13 amino acids. Per the germline V gene, CDR1 is SNHLY and CDR2 is FYNNEI. J lost 4 bases, V lost 7 bases, and 7 bases had no gene match. This CDR3 is CASNADGGYEQYF. CDR3 DNA: TGTGCCAGCAACGCTGACGGGGGGTACGAGCAGTACTTC.

The CDR3: CASRTSGGANHEQFF. The CDR3 DNA sequence: TGTGCCAGCAGGACTAGCGGGGGGGCGAATCATGAGCAGTTCTTC. V gene TRBV6-6 combines with J gene TRBJ2-1; 14 nucleotides line up with TRBD2. The CDR3 sequence is 15 residues long. Germline V CDR1 and CDR2: MNHNY, SVGAGI (reference sequence). V shed 6 bases and J 8 bases; nucleotides not matched to a gene: 6.